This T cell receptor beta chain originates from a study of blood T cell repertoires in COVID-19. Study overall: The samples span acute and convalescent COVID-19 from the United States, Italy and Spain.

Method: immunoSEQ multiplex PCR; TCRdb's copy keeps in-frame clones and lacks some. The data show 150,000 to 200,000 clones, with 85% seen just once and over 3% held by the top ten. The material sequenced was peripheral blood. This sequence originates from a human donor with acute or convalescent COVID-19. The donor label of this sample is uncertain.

As DNA, the CDR3 is TGTGCCAGCAGTTCCCCCGGGCAGGGAAACACTGAAGCTTTCTTT. Amino acid sequence: CASSSPGQGNTEAFF. This chain links TRBV28 with TRBJ1-1; D possibly corresponds to TRBD1 (5 bases). CDR1 is MDHEN and CDR2 is SYDVKM in the germline V gene. The V end was cut by 4 bases, the J end by 2 bases, with 14 bases between. This CDR3 comprises 15 residues.